What follows describes a single T cell receptor (beta chain). Its cognate antigen is unknown. These data originate in a study of T-cell reconstitution after alpha-beta-depleted transplantation in children. Whole-study results and caveats: The study reportedly traced alpha-beta T cells about two months after transplant to several hundred expanded graft clones. The high TCRbeta diversity at day 60 in some patients came from surviving recipient T cells and thymic progenitors.

Preparation of the TCRbeta library involved a method that used unique molecular identifiers. One entry per CDR3 protein, called by TCRdb with MiXCR from the PCR reads. The sample yields about 830,000 distinct CDR3 sequences, roughly 15% seen once. Per germline, CDR1 GTSNPN and CDR2 SVGIG (reference sequence). The CDR3 is made up of 12 amino acids. Losses at the gene ends were 8 bases for V and 6 bases for J; bases not matched to a gene: 6. V gene TRBV30 combines with J gene TRBJ2-7; 11 bases map to TRBD2. This clonotype originated in a male patient younger than 18 who had a stem cell transplant for acute lymphoblastic leukemia, so the T cells may come from the graft donor. Sequencing used PBMCs, mostly from graft donor cells, obtained 360 days after TCRalphabeta/CD19-depleted stem cell transplant. The CDR3 DNA follows: TGTGCCCGGACCGGGACTAGCGGCGAGCAGTACTTC. As protein: CARTGTSGEQYF.